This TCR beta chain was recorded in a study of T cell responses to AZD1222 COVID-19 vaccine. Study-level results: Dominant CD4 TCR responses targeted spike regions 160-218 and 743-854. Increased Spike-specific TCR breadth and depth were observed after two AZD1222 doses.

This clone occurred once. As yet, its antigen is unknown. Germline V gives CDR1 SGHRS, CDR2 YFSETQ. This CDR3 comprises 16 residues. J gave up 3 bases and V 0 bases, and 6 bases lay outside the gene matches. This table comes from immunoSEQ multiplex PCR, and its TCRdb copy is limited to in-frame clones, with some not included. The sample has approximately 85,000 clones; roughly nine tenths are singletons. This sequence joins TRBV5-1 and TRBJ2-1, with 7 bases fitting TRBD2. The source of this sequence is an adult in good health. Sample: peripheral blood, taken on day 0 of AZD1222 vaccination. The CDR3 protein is CASSLDVGTIYNEQFF. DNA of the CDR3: TGCGCCAGCAGCTTGGACGTGGGGACTATCTACAATGAGCAGTTCTTC.